A selection of T cell receptor beta chains follows, all from one sample in a study of cytomegalovirus exposure and HLA in healthy donors. Some clones are missing from TCRdb's copy, which holds only in-frame ones; the method was immunoSEQ multiplex PCR. The sample lists about 95,000 clones, 80% to 85% occurring once. Sequencing was done on a sample of PBMCs. All receptors derive from a woman in her seventies in good health and CMV-seropositive. The CDR3 runs from the conserved cysteine through the conserved F or W. D genes are given only for firm matches. Size values are once, few and many counts, or a class for expanded clones, and some rows have none.

D: TRBD2; V: TRBV5-1; size: .; J: TRBJ2-7; DNA: TGCGCCAGCAGCGGGGGGGACGTGGCCTACGAGCAGTACTTC; CDR3: CASSGGDVAYEQYF
D: .; V: TRBV7-2; size: .; J: TRBJ2-1; DNA: TGTGCCAGCAGCTTAGGGGCAGCCCTCAATGAGCAGTTCTTC; CDR3: CASSLGAALNEQFF
D: .; V: TRBV7-8; size: few; J: TRBJ2-7; DNA: TGTGCCAGCAGCCCCCGGGTCGCCTACGAGCAGTACTTC; CDR3: CASSPRVAYEQYF
D: TRBD2; V: TRBV4-2; size: .; J: TRBJ2-7; DNA: TGTGCCAGCAGCCAACCGGGACTAGCGTACGAGCAGTACTTC; CDR3: CASSQPGLAYEQYF
D: .; V: TRBV4-2; size: .; J: TRBJ2-7; DNA: TGTGCCAGCAGCCAAGATCCGGGAATGACCTACGAGCAGTACTTC; CDR3: CASSQDPGMTYEQYF
D: .; V: TRBV28; size: .; J: TRBJ2-1; DNA: TGTGCCAGCGTTCCGGGGCTAGCGACCTACAATGAGCAGTTCTTC; CDR3: CASVPGLATYNEQFF
D: .; V: TRBV18; size: .; J: TRBJ1-2; DNA: TGTGCCAGCTCACCGGGACACGGGCTCCATGGCCACACCTTC; CDR3: CASSPGHGLHGHTF
D: TRBD2; V: TRBV5-4; size: .; J: TRBJ2-3; DNA: TGTGCCAGCAGCGGAACCACTAGCGGGAGAATAACAGATACGCAGTATTTT; CDR3: CASSGTTSGRITDTQYF
D: TRBD1; V: TRBV7-9; size: .; J: TRBJ2-7; DNA: TGTTCCAGCAGCTTAGCTAGGGGACAGAGACTCTACGAGCAGTACTTC; CDR3: CSSSLARGQRLYEQYF
D: .; V: TRBV30; size: once; J: TRBJ1-3; DNA: TGTGCCTGGAGTCCCGGAGGGGGAAACACCATATATTTT; CDR3: CAWSPGGGNTIYF
D: .; V: TRBV10-1; size: once; J: TRBJ2-1; DNA: TGCGCCAGCAGTGAGTCTCCCCCCTCCACCCCGGTCTTC; CDR3: CASSESPPSTPVF
D: TRBD1; V: TRBV6-6; size: .; J: TRBJ2-7; DNA: TGTGCCAGCAGTTATGGGGGAGGAGACAGGGGGGGAGAGCAGTACTTC; CDR3: CASSYGGGDRGGEQYF
D: TRBD1; V: TRBV4-2; size: .; J: TRBJ1-5; DNA: TGTGCCAGCAGCCTTGGGACAGCTAGCAATCAGCCCCAGCATTTT; CDR3: CASSLGTASNQPQHF
D: TRBD1; V: TRBV19; size: .; J: TRBJ2-7; DNA: TGTGCCAGTAGTATCACAGGGGGCGAACCGTGGCAGTACTTC; CDR3: CASSITGGEPWQYF
D: TRBD1; V: TRBV5-4; size: once; J: TRBJ2-7; DNA: TGTGCCAGCAGCTTGGGGACAGGGGGTAACTACGAGCAGTACTTC; CDR3: CASSLGTGGNYEQYF
D: TRBD1; V: TRBV27; size: .; J: TRBJ2-7; DNA: TGTGCCAGCAGCTCGGGACAGCCCTTCCACGAGCAGTACTTC; CDR3: CASSSGQPFHEQYF
D: .; V: TRBV28; size: .; J: TRBJ1-1; DNA: TGTGCCAGCAGTGCCCACAGGTCTCAAGGAAGGAACACTGAAGCTTTCTTT; CDR3: CASSAHRSQGRNTEAFF
D: TRBD1; V: TRBV9; size: .; J: TRBJ1-5; DNA: TGTGCCAGCAGCGTAGGACAGGGAAGTCAGCCCCAGCATTTT; CDR3: CASSVGQGSQPQHF
D: TRBD2; V: TRBV7-9; size: .; J: TRBJ2-7; DNA: TGTGCCAGCAGCGTCCTGGGGCTAGCGGGAGGTGTCCAGTACTTC; CDR3: CASSVLGLAGGVQYF
D: .; V: TRBV7-2; size: .; J: TRBJ1-1; DNA: TGTGCCAGCGGGGAAACAGGGAACACTGAAGCTTTCTTT; CDR3: CASGETGNTEAFF
D: TRBD2; V: TRBV5-6; size: .; J: TRBJ2-7; DNA: TGTGCCAGCAGCTTGACTAGCGGGAGTGTCTACGAGCAGTACTTC; CDR3: CASSLTSGSVYEQYF
D: TRBD1; V: TRBV5-4; size: few; J: TRBJ1-4; DNA: TGTGCCAGCAGCCGGGGGGACAGGGGCAGCGAAAAACTGTTTTTT; CDR3: CASSRGDRGSEKLFF
D: .; V: TRBV15; size: .; J: TRBJ1-4; DNA: TGTGCCACCAGCAGAGATCCGACGCGGGAAAAACTGTTTTTT; CDR3: CATSRDPTREKLFF
D: TRBD1; V: TRBV28; size: .; J: TRBJ2-1; DNA: TGTGCCAGCAGTTTTGACGCCACCAGGGGGAATGAGCAGTTCTTC; CDR3: CASSFDATRGNEQFF
D: TRBD2; V: TRBV2; size: .; J: TRBJ2-2; DNA: TGTGCCAGCAGTTGGGACTACAACTCCGGGGAGCTGTTTTTT; CDR3: CASSWDYNSGELFF
D: TRBD2; V: TRBV18; size: .; J: TRBJ2-7; DNA: TGTGCCAGCTCACCAGTAGGGACTAGCGTTTACGAGCAGTACTTC; CDR3: CASSPVGTSVYEQYF
D: .; V: TRBV30; size: once; J: TRBJ2-1; DNA: TGTGCCTGGAGTTTCGACAGGTTGGGGGCCAATGAGCAGTTCTTC; CDR3: CAWSFDRLGANEQFF
D: TRBD2; V: TRBV6-5; size: .; J: TRBJ2-1; DNA: TGTGCCAGCAGCTGGACTAGCGGGAAGTACAATGAGCAGTTCTTC; CDR3: CASSWTSGKYNEQFF
D: TRBD1; V: TRBV7-9; size: .; J: TRBJ2-1; DNA: TGTTCCAGCAGCTTGCGGGGACAGGGGGCGTACAATGAGCAGTTCTTC; CDR3: CSSSLRGQGAYNEQFF
D: TRBD1; V: TRBV19; size: .; J: TRBJ1-4; DNA: TGTGCCAGTAGTTCCCGGGACAGGTCCCCAACTAATGAAAAACTGTTTTTT; CDR3: CASSSRDRSPTNEKLFF
D: TRBD2; V: TRBV19; size: .; J: TRBJ2-1; DNA: TGTGCCAGTACCCCCCGCCGCGCGGGAGGCTACAATGAGCAGTTCTTC; CDR3: CASTPRRAGGYNEQFF
D: .; V: TRBV25-1; size: .; J: TRBJ2-5; DNA: TGTGCCAGCAGTGATACCCGGACTCCCCAAGAGACCCAGTACTTC; CDR3: CASSDTRTPQETQYF
D: TRBD1; V: TRBV29-1; size: .; J: TRBJ1-3; DNA: TGCAGCGTCGCTGGGGACAGCCTTTTGGGAAACACCATATATTTT; CDR3: CSVAGDSLLGNTIYF
D: .; V: TRBV28; size: .; J: TRBJ1-5; DNA: TGTGCCAGCAGAGTCACAGGGAATCAGCCCCAGCATTTT; CDR3: CASRVTGNQPQHF
D: TRBD1; V: TRBV30; size: .; J: TRBJ2-3; DNA: TGTGCCTGGAGGACAGGGGGCGCAGATACGCAGTATTTT; CDR3: CAWRTGGADTQYF
D: TRBD2; V: TRBV5-1; size: .; J: TRBJ2-5; DNA: TGCGCCAGCAGCTGGACTAGCGGGAGCGAGACCCAGTACTTC; CDR3: CASSWTSGSETQYF
D: .; V: TRBV15; size: .; J: TRBJ2-7; DNA: TGTGCCACCAGCAGAGATAGTCAGGGGGGCTCCTACGAGCAGTACTTC; CDR3: CATSRDSQGGSYEQYF
D: TRBD1; V: TRBV18; size: .; J: TRBJ1-1; DNA: TGTGCCAGCTCACCCGGACAGGCCTCGAACACTGAAGCTTTCTTT; CDR3: CASSPGQASNTEAFF
D: TRBD2; V: TRBV29-1; size: .; J: TRBJ2-5; DNA: TGCAGCGTTATTTTTCTAGCGGATCAAGAGACCCAGTACTTC; CDR3: CSVIFLADQETQYF
D: .; V: TRBV10-1; size: few; J: TRBJ1-1; DNA: TGCGCCAGCAGTGAGGTGTGGGGCACCGAGAACACTGAAGCTTTCTTT; CDR3: CASSEVWGTENTEAFF